A selection of T cell receptor beta chains follows, all from one sample in a study of cytomegalovirus exposure and HLA in healthy donors. Profiling relied on immunoSEQ multiplex PCR, and the TCRdb table lists in-frame clones only, not all of them. The sample records fewer than 95,000 clones, over 60% being singletons. The sequencing sample was made of PBMCs. The receptors come from a woman between 45 and 60 years old in good health and CMV-seropositive. Both conserved end residues are part of each CDR3. D genes are given only for firm matches. Clone size is stated in some rows and not others, as once, few, many or a class when expanded.

>TRBV28|TRBJ1-2|.|.|16
CASSPGGGTGPYGYTF
TGTGCCAGCAGTCCGGGCGGGGGGACCGGACCTTATGGCTACACCTTC
>TRBV6-1|TRBJ1-1|.|.|14
CASSEATGRTEAFF
TGTGCCAGCAGTGAAGCAACGGGGAGGACTGAAGCTTTCTTT
>TRBV11-2|TRBJ2-7|.|.|14
CASSLDLVEETQYF
TGTGCCAGCAGCTTAGATTTGGTAGAGGAAACACAGTACTTC
>TRBV2|TRBJ2-7|TRBD1|.|15
CASSTGTGVSYEQYF
TGTGCCAGCAGTACAGGGACAGGGGTTTCCTACGAGCAGTACTTC
>TRBV7-9|TRBJ2-2|TRBD2|.|13
CATRRGDTGELFF
TGTGCCACCCGACGGGGGGACACCGGGGAGCTGTTTTTT
>TRBV5-4|TRBJ2-5|.|few|14
CASSWSGSQETQYF
TGTGCCAGCAGCTGGAGCGGGTCCCAAGAGACCCAGTACTTC
>TRBV28|TRBJ2-1|.|many|15
CASSLGNSNFNEQFF
TGTGCCAGCAGTTTGGGCAACAGCAACTTTAATGAGCAGTTCTTC
>TRBV5-1|TRBJ2-1|TRBD1|.|14
CASSQGTGLNEQFF
TGCGCCAGCAGCCAGGGGACAGGGCTCAATGAGCAGTTCTTC
>TRBV30|TRBJ2-7|TRBD2|.|14
CAWSVRGGPYEQYF
TGTGCCTGGAGTGTACGGGGGGGTCCCTACGAGCAGTACTTC
>TRBV5-1|TRBJ1-3|TRBD1|.|16
CASSATGASSGNTIYF
TGCGCCAGCAGCGCGACAGGGGCGAGCTCTGGAAACACCATATATTTT
>TRBV5-4|TRBJ1-6|.|.|16
CASSSQTGLENSPLHF
TGTGCCAGCAGCTCCCAAACAGGGTTGGAGAATTCACCCCTCCACTTT
>TRBV5-1|TRBJ2-3|TRBD1|once|16
CASSLGGGPTGGVQYF
TGCGCCAGCAGCTTGGGGGGGGGACCGACAGGGGGCGTGCAGTATTTT
>TRBV9|TRBJ2-7|TRBD1|few|13
CASSQGAEYEQYF
TGTGCCAGCAGCCAGGGGGCAGAGTACGAGCAGTACTTC
>TRBV7-9|TRBJ2-3|TRBD1|.|17
CASSLGWSGGRTDTQYF
TGTGCCAGCAGCTTAGGTTGGTCAGGGGGAAGGACAGATACGCAGTATTTT
>TRBV10-1|TRBJ1-2|TRBD1|few|14
CASSPDRAGEGYTF
TGCGCCAGCAGTCCGGACAGGGCTGGTGAAGGCTACACCTTC
>TRBV19|TRBJ1-5|TRBD1|.|13
CASRGQLNQPQHF
TGTGCCAGTAGGGGACAGTTAAATCAGCCCCAGCATTTT
>TRBV7-9|TRBJ2-7|TRBD1|.|17
CASSLVRTGIGSYEQYF
TGTGCCAGCAGCTTAGTCCGGACAGGGATAGGATCCTACGAGCAGTACTTC
>TRBV6-5|TRBJ1-3|.|.|12
CASSPVGNTIYF
TGTGCCAGCAGTCCAGTTGGAAACACCATATATTTT
>TRBV4-2|TRBJ1-1|TRBD1|once|16
CASSQDMRDSFTEAFF
TGTGCCAGCAGCCAAGATATGAGGGACAGTTTCACTGAAGCTTTCTTT
>TRBV5-1|TRBJ1-1|TRBD1|.|13
CASSLDRGTEAFF
TGCGCCAGCAGCCTGGACAGGGGGACTGAAGCTTTCTTT
>TRBV6-1|TRBJ1-3|.|.|15
CASSERSAFANTIYF
TGTGCCAGCAGTGAAAGATCTGCGTTTGCAAACACCATATATTTT
>TRBV2|TRBJ1-2|TRBD1|once|15
CASRPNRGLVYGYTF
TGTGCCAGCCGACCAAACAGGGGGTTAGTCTATGGCTACACCTTC
>TRBV5-5|TRBJ2-1|.|few|13
CASSLASIYEQFF
TGTGCCAGCAGCTTGGCTAGCATTTATGAGCAGTTCTTC
>TRBV7-3|TRBJ1-1|.|.|13
CASSLSMNTEAFF
TGTGCCAGCAGCTTATCTATGAACACTGAAGCTTTCTTT
>TRBV7-2|TRBJ2-5|.|.|14
CASSPRQDQETQYF
TGTGCCAGCAGCCCCCGACAGGACCAAGAGACCCAGTACTTC
>TRBV21-1|TRBJ2-7|.|once|16
CASSKPLLGFPGGQYF
TGTGCCAGCAGCAAACCCCTCCTGGGTTTTCCTGGAGGGCAGTACTTC
>TRBV11-1|TRBJ2-2|TRBD2|.|16
CASSAGGGAYTGELFF
TGTGCCAGCAGCGCCGGCGGGGGGGCGTACACCGGGGAGCTGTTTTTT
>TRBV6-1|TRBJ1-1|.|.|16
CASSEGGGIWNTEAFF
TGTGCCAGCAGTGAAGGGGGGGGCATTTGGAACACTGAAGCTTTCTTT
>TRBV28|TRBJ2-6|.|once|15
CASSPRGSGANVLTF
TGTGCCAGCAGCCCCAGGGGCTCTGGGGCCAACGTCCTGACTTTC
>TRBV4-1|TRBJ2-3|.|.|15
CASSLTGKATDTQYF
TGCGCCAGCAGCCTCACAGGGAAAGCAACAGATACGCAGTATTTT
>TRBV7-6|TRBJ1-1|TRBD1|.|14
CASSLGTGRGEAFF
TGTGCCAGCAGTCTTGGGACAGGGCGCGGGGAAGCTTTCTTT
>TRBV5-1|TRBJ2-3|TRBD2|.|16
CASSKTSGGTTDTQYF
TGCGCCAGCAGCAAGACTAGCGGGGGGACCACAGATACGCAGTATTTT
>TRBV5-4|TRBJ1-4|.|.|12
CASSLPREKLFF
TGTGCCAGCAGCTTGCCCCGGGAAAAACTGTTTTTT
>TRBV29-1|TRBJ2-3|.|.|13
CSVEIGATDTQYF
TGCAGCGTTGAAATTGGGGCTACAGATACGCAGTATTTT
>TRBV28|TRBJ2-7|.|few|15
CASSTKRQSPYEQYF
TGTGCCAGCAGTACCAAGAGACAGAGTCCTTACGAGCAGTACTTC
>TRBV5-4|TRBJ2-6|.|.|16
CASSPGASSGANVLTF
TGTGCCAGCAGCCCCGGAGCGAGCTCTGGGGCCAACGTCCTGACTTTC
>TRBV9|TRBJ2-1|TRBD2|.|16
CASSVLGLAGDNEQFF
TGTGCCAGCAGCGTCCTCGGACTAGCGGGGGATAATGAGCAGTTCTTC
>TRBV5-1|TRBJ2-2|TRBD1|.|15
CASHPGGWNTGELFF
TGCGCCTCCCATCCAGGGGGCTGGAACACCGGGGAGCTGTTTTTT
>TRBV28|TRBJ1-2|TRBD1|once|16
CASSLPDRAGAYGYTF
TGTGCCAGCAGCCTACCCGACAGGGCTGGGGCCTATGGCTACACCTTC
>TRBV19|TRBJ1-4|.|few|15
CASSTTFGTNEKLFF
TGTGCCAGTAGCACTACTTTTGGGACTAATGAAAAACTGTTTTTT